This T cell receptor (beta chain) was captured by sequencing in a study of HIV-infected patients and healthy controls. Reverse transcription used around 500 ng RNA and constant-region primers for alpha and beta. Using multiplexing indices, alpha and beta chain libraries were generated apart by chain-specific third strand synthesis. TCRdb passed the 5' RACE reads through MiXCR, listing each CDR3 protein once. The sample carries 20,000 to 30,000 distinct CDR3 sequences, 8.5% to 9% recorded once. This clonotype came up many times. The repertoire came from unfractionated whole blood and reflected all unsorted peripheral T cells. The CDR3 consists of 14 residues. Trimming pared 6 bases from V and 0 bases from J, leaving 12 bases between. Germline values: CDR1 DFQATT, CDR2 SNEGSKA (reference sequence).

This chain joins TRBV20-1 and TRBJ1-5; D perhaps matches TRBD1 (6 bases). The clonotype comes from an adult in good health. Material for sequencing was blood. CDR3 region: CSALGGPSNQPQHF. CDR3 in DNA: TGCAGTGCCCTGGGGGGGCCTAGCAATCAGCCCCAGCATTTT.